The source of this TCR beta chain is a study of brain metastases from non-small cell lung cancer. The CDR3 contains 15 residues. From germline, CDR1 is LGHNA and CDR2 YSLEER. The V and J ends lost 3 bases and 4 bases respectively, with 14 bases between them. The repertoire was sequenced with immunoSEQ multiplex PCR; TCRdb's copy has only in-frame clones and lacks some. The table records about 5,000 clones, about 88% of them present only once. The chain employs TRBV4-3 and TRBJ2-3, with D possibly being TRBD1 (7 bases). The TCR sequence derives from a donor at least 40 years old with non-small cell lung cancer. The sequenced sample was tissue from a brain metastasis. The DNA of the CDR3 is TGCGCCAGCAGCCACGGAGGGGGCACAGCAGATACGCAGTATTTT. It encodes CASSHGGGTADTQYF.